A selection of T cell receptor beta chains follows, all from one sample in a study of blood T cell repertoires in COVID-19. Repertoires were generated with immunoSEQ multiplex PCR, while TCRdb's copy carries only in-frame clones and drops some. The sample shows 150,000 to 200,000 clones, less than 90% of them seen only once. Sequencing input: PBMCs or T cells enriched from blood (not recorded which). These receptors were collected from a human donor with acute COVID-19. The donor label of this sample is uncertain. Each CDR3 is given with its conserved first and last residue. The order of the fields is J gene, V gene, D gene, clone size, CDR3 DNA, CDR3 protein. The D gene is left open where the match is weak. The listing skips clone size in some rows; elsewhere it reads once, few, many or a size class.

j_call: TRBJ2-1
v_call: TRBV14
d_call: -
clone_size: -
cdr3_nt: TGTGCCAGCAGTCGGCAGGGTTTGAACAATGAGCAGTTCTTC
cdr3_aa: CASSRQGLNNEQFF

j_call: TRBJ1-4
v_call: TRBV5-1
d_call: -
clone_size: -
cdr3_nt: TGCGCCAGCAGCTTGGTACCGATCGGCAGGGACTCCGAAAAACTGTTTTTT
cdr3_aa: CASSLVPIGRDSEKLFF

j_call: TRBJ1-6
v_call: TRBV30
d_call: -
clone_size: -
cdr3_nt: TGTGCCTGGGACCAAACGGGTAATTCACCCCTCCACTTT
cdr3_aa: CAWDQTGNSPLHF

j_call: TRBJ1-1
v_call: TRBV24-1
d_call: -
clone_size: -
cdr3_nt: TGTGCCACCAAGGCTAGCAGGAACACTGAAGCTTTCTTT
cdr3_aa: CATKASRNTEAFF

j_call: TRBJ2-7
v_call: TRBV11-3
d_call: TRBD2
clone_size: -
cdr3_nt: TGTGCCAGCAGCCCCAAGGGGAGGGACCAACTACGAGGCGAGCAGTACTTC
cdr3_aa: CASSPKGRDQLRGEQYF

j_call: TRBJ1-1
v_call: TRBV5-4
d_call: TRBD1
clone_size: -
cdr3_nt: TGTGCCAGCAGCGTACAGGGGGCAAGAGAAACTGAAGCTTTCTTT
cdr3_aa: CASSVQGARETEAFF

j_call: TRBJ2-7
v_call: TRBV20-1
d_call: -
clone_size: -
cdr3_nt: TGCAGTGCTAGTTTCAGGGGAGATGGCGAGCAGTACTTC
cdr3_aa: CSASFRGDGEQYF

j_call: TRBJ2-2
v_call: TRBV19
d_call: TRBD2
clone_size: -
cdr3_nt: TGTGCCAGTCAGTCGTCGGGGGGGTACACCGGGGAGCTGTTTTTT
cdr3_aa: CASQSSGGYTGELFF

j_call: TRBJ1-2
v_call: TRBV28
d_call: -
clone_size: -
cdr3_nt: TGTGCCACTCTTTACTCGGGATACACCTTC
cdr3_aa: CATLYSGYTF

j_call: TRBJ1-3
v_call: TRBV19
d_call: -
clone_size: -
cdr3_nt: TGTGCCAGTAATGAGGAGATCTCTGGAAACACCATATATTTT
cdr3_aa: CASNEEISGNTIYF

j_call: TRBJ1-3
v_call: TRBV6-2/TRBV6-3
d_call: TRBD1
clone_size: -
cdr3_nt: TGTGCCAGCAGTTTCGGGACAGGGGATTCTGGAAACACCATATATTTT
cdr3_aa: CASSFGTGDSGNTIYF

j_call: TRBJ2-3
v_call: TRBV11-2
d_call: -
clone_size: -
cdr3_nt: TGTGCCAGCAGCCCCCTACTAGCTGGCACAGATACGCAGTATTTT
cdr3_aa: CASSPLLAGTDTQYF

j_call: TRBJ1-4
v_call: TRBV9
d_call: -
clone_size: -
cdr3_nt: TGTGCCAGCAGCGTAGGGGGGCAAAATGAAAAACTGTTTTTT
cdr3_aa: CASSVGGQNEKLFF

j_call: TRBJ2-3
v_call: TRBV5-4
d_call: TRBD1
clone_size: -
cdr3_nt: TGTGCCAGCAGCTCGGACAGGACCCTCACAGATACGCAGTATTTT
cdr3_aa: CASSSDRTLTDTQYF

j_call: TRBJ2-3
v_call: TRBV18
d_call: -
clone_size: -
cdr3_nt: TGTGCCAGCTCACTAATAGAAGCTAGCACAGATACGCAGTATTTT
cdr3_aa: CASSLIEASTDTQYF

j_call: TRBJ2-5
v_call: TRBV6-5
d_call: TRBD1
clone_size: -
cdr3_nt: TGTGCCAGCAGTTACTCACCTGGACAGGGAGAGACCCAGTACTTC
cdr3_aa: CASSYSPGQGETQYF

j_call: TRBJ1-6
v_call: TRBV5-1
d_call: -
clone_size: -
cdr3_nt: TGCGCCAGCAGCTTGAAGGGATTGGACAGCTCCTATAATTCACCCCTCCACTTT
cdr3_aa: CASSLKGLDSSYNSPLHF

j_call: TRBJ2-2
v_call: TRBV19
d_call: -
clone_size: -
cdr3_nt: TGTGCCAGTAGTCGCTCGGACACCGTGTCCGGGGAGCTGTTTTTT
cdr3_aa: CASSRSDTVSGELFF

j_call: TRBJ2-7
v_call: TRBV7-9
d_call: -
clone_size: -
cdr3_nt: TGTGCCAGCAGCTCCCCGAGGGGGGGGGACCACGAGCAGTACTTC
cdr3_aa: CASSSPRGGDHEQYF

j_call: TRBJ2-1
v_call: TRBV4-3
d_call: TRBD2
clone_size: -
cdr3_nt: TGCGCCAGCAGCCGGGCGTGGCGGGGGGCTTATGAGCAGTTCTTC
cdr3_aa: CASSRAWRGAYEQFF

j_call: TRBJ2-1
v_call: TRBV19
d_call: TRBD1
clone_size: -
cdr3_nt: TGTGCCAGTAGTGCCGGGACAGGGTTTGAGCAGTTCTTC
cdr3_aa: CASSAGTGFEQFF

j_call: TRBJ2-4
v_call: TRBV3-1/TRBV3-2
d_call: -
clone_size: -
cdr3_nt: TGTGCCAGCAGCCGCCTCGGCATTCAGTACTTC
cdr3_aa: CASSRLGIQYF

j_call: TRBJ2-2
v_call: TRBV16
d_call: TRBD2
clone_size: -
cdr3_nt: TGTGCCAGCAGCCACCGTAGCGGGGGGACCGGGGAGCTGTTTTTT
cdr3_aa: CASSHRSGGTGELFF

j_call: TRBJ1-1
v_call: TRBV19
d_call: TRBD1
clone_size: -
cdr3_nt: TGTGCCAGTAGGCCGACAGGGCCCTTGTGGGCTTTCTTT
cdr3_aa: CASRPTGPLWAFF

j_call: TRBJ1-2
v_call: TRBV14
d_call: -
clone_size: -
cdr3_nt: TGTGCCGGCACCCAAGATGTACAGGATCTACGGTGGCCCACCTTC
cdr3_aa: CAGTQDVQDLRWPTF

j_call: TRBJ1-3
v_call: TRBV11-1
d_call: -
clone_size: -
cdr3_nt: TGTGCCAGCAGCCATGCGAGACTCTCTGGAAACACCATATATTTT
cdr3_aa: CASSHARLSGNTIYF

j_call: TRBJ1-5
v_call: TRBV21-1
d_call: -
clone_size: -
cdr3_nt: TGTGCCAGCAGCGAAAGGACAGGGGGATCCAAAAGGTCTAGCAATCAGCCCCAGCATTTT
cdr3_aa: CASSERTGGSKRSSNQPQHF

j_call: TRBJ1-1
v_call: TRBV24-1
d_call: -
clone_size: -
cdr3_nt: TGTGCCACCAGTGAAAGTACGGACAGTGAAGCTTTCTTT
cdr3_aa: CATSESTDSEAFF

j_call: TRBJ1-1
v_call: TRBV19
d_call: TRBD1
clone_size: -
cdr3_nt: TGTGCCAGTAGGGCGACAGGGATCACTGAAGCTTTCTTT
cdr3_aa: CASRATGITEAFF

j_call: TRBJ1-1
v_call: TRBV9
d_call: -
clone_size: -
cdr3_nt: TGTGCCAGCAGCGTAGGGGGCAAAATGAACACTGAAGCTTTCTTT
cdr3_aa: CASSVGGKMNTEAFF

j_call: TRBJ2-1
v_call: TRBV28
d_call: TRBD2
clone_size: -
cdr3_nt: TGTGCCAGCATTTCAAGGGCGGGGGGTCTCAATGAGCAGTTCTTC
cdr3_aa: CASISRAGGLNEQFF

j_call: TRBJ1-6
v_call: TRBV15
d_call: TRBD1
clone_size: -
cdr3_nt: TGTGCCACCAGCAGGCCCGGGACAGGGAATTCACCCCTCCACTTT
cdr3_aa: CATSRPGTGNSPLHF

j_call: TRBJ1-6
v_call: TRBV5-6
d_call: -
clone_size: few
cdr3_nt: TGTGCCAGCAGCTTGGTCGGGAGGGGATTCGATTCACCCCTCCACTTT
cdr3_aa: CASSLVGRGFDSPLHF

j_call: TRBJ2-7
v_call: TRBV2
d_call: TRBD1
clone_size: -
cdr3_nt: TGTGCCAGCCACGGACAGGGGGGCACCGAGCAGTACTTC
cdr3_aa: CASHGQGGTEQYF

j_call: TRBJ2-7
v_call: TRBV14
d_call: -
clone_size: -
cdr3_nt: TGTGCCAGCAGCCACAGGGTCCGCTCCTACGAGCAGTACTTC
cdr3_aa: CASSHRVRSYEQYF

j_call: TRBJ1-2
v_call: TRBV10-3
d_call: TRBD1
clone_size: -
cdr3_nt: TGTGCCATCAGTGATCCCGGGACAGAATACCATGGCTACACCTTC
cdr3_aa: CAISDPGTEYHGYTF

j_call: TRBJ1-2
v_call: TRBV4-1
d_call: -
clone_size: once
cdr3_nt: TGCGCCAGCAGCCAAGATTTGTGGAGCGAAAACTATGGCTACACCTTC
cdr3_aa: CASSQDLWSENYGYTF

j_call: TRBJ2-5
v_call: TRBV5-5
d_call: -
clone_size: -
cdr3_nt: TGTGCCAGCAGCTTGGAACAGTACCAAGAGACCCAGTACTTC
cdr3_aa: CASSLEQYQETQYF

j_call: TRBJ2-7
v_call: TRBV28
d_call: TRBD1
clone_size: -
cdr3_nt: TGTGCCAGCAGTTCGAGACAGGGGTCTACCTACGAGCAGTACTTC
cdr3_aa: CASSSRQGSTYEQYF

j_call: TRBJ1-2
v_call: TRBV15
d_call: -
clone_size: -
cdr3_nt: TGTGCCACCAGCAGAGAACAGGGTTATGGCTACACCTTC
cdr3_aa: CATSREQGYGYTF

j_call: TRBJ2-1
v_call: TRBV24-1
d_call: -
clone_size: -
cdr3_nt: TGTGCCACCAGTAGAACGGCGACAGGAGGTGAGCAGTTCTTC
cdr3_aa: CATSRTATGGEQFF

j_call: TRBJ2-2
v_call: TRBV9
d_call: TRBD1
clone_size: -
cdr3_nt: TGTGCCAGCGGATCCCTGGGACAGGGAGGCGGGGAGCTGTTTTTT
cdr3_aa: CASGSLGQGGGELFF

j_call: TRBJ2-7
v_call: TRBV28
d_call: TRBD1
clone_size: -
cdr3_nt: TGTGCCAGCAGTGGGACAGGGGTTTTATACGAGCAGTACTTC
cdr3_aa: CASSGTGVLYEQYF

j_call: TRBJ2-5
v_call: TRBV19
d_call: -
clone_size: -
cdr3_nt: TGTGCCAGTAGCCCAGACCGGGGGGAGACCCAGTACTTC
cdr3_aa: CASSPDRGETQYF

j_call: TRBJ1-2
v_call: TRBV3-1/TRBV3-2
d_call: -
clone_size: -
cdr3_nt: TGTGCCAGCAGCCGGTCCTTCGGTGGCTACACCTTC
cdr3_aa: CASSRSFGGYTF

j_call: TRBJ2-1
v_call: TRBV2
d_call: -
clone_size: -
cdr3_nt: TGTGCCAGCAGGCCGAGGCAGTTGGGCAATGAGCAGTTCTTC
cdr3_aa: CASRPRQLGNEQFF

j_call: TRBJ1-5
v_call: TRBV12-3/TRBV12-4
d_call: -
clone_size: -
cdr3_nt: TGTGCCAGCAGACTTGGGGGGCAGCCCCAGCATTTT
cdr3_aa: CASRLGGQPQHF

j_call: TRBJ2-1
v_call: TRBV13
d_call: -
clone_size: once
cdr3_nt: TGTGCCAGCAGCTCCCCTAAAAGAGACTCCTACAATGAGCAGTTCTTC
cdr3_aa: CASSSPKRDSYNEQFF

j_call: TRBJ1-1
v_call: TRBV10-3
d_call: TRBD1
clone_size: -
cdr3_nt: TGTGCCATCGGGGGACAGGGCCTGAACACTGAAGCTTTCTTT
cdr3_aa: CAIGGQGLNTEAFF

j_call: TRBJ2-5
v_call: TRBV29-1
d_call: -
clone_size: -
cdr3_nt: TGCAGCGTCCCCGAAGGAGGGGGGGGAGAGACCCAGTACTTC
cdr3_aa: CSVPEGGGGETQYF